A single sample is the source of the 18 T cell receptor beta chains below, sequenced in a study of shared clonotypes between healthy human individuals. Sequenced by immunoSEQ multiplex PCR; TCRdb stores in-frame clones only, minus some. Of about 2,500,000 clones listed, around nine tenths were seen once; the top ten hold over 0.12%. The sequenced sample was naive CD4+ T cells sorted from blood. The subset was: CD45RA+ positively selected. Source of these receptors: a man aged 18 to 30 in good health.

The V call is TRBV5-1, the J call TRBJ2-7; TRBD2 matches 7 bases. The trim removed 4 bases at V and 0 bases at J, leaving 10 bases unmatched. Germline CDR1 SGHRS, CDR2 YFSETQ. The CDR3 totals 16 residues. The CDR3 reads CASSPNRAGRSYEQYF. CDR3 DNA sequence: TGCGCCAGCAGCCCCAACCGAGCGGGGCGCTCCTACGAGCAGTACTTC.

This clone was counted between two and nine times. The rearrangement links TRBV27 to TRBJ1-2, with TRBD1 matching over 7 bases. The trim removed 7 bases at V and 7 bases at J, leaving 6 bases unmatched. The CDR3 spans 12 residues. Germline V gene sequence: CDR1 MNHEY, CDR2 SMNVEV (reference sequence). This chain's CDR3 is CASTDRAGGYTF. In DNA, the CDR3 is TGTGCCAGCACCGACAGGGCGGGTGGCTACACCTTC.

The V call is TRBV9, the J call TRBJ2-7; 11 nucleotides agree with TRBD2. The CDR3 covers 16 residues. Germline V lookup: CDR1 SGDLS, CDR2 YYNGEE. Trimming took 2 bases from V and 5 from J; bases not matched to a gene: 9. In DNA form, the CDR3 reads TGTGCCAGCAGCGTCACTAGCGGGAGTCCGCCTGACGAGCAGTACTTC. This encodes CASSVTSGSPPDEQYF.

The rearrangement uses TRBV6-1 and TRBJ2-7, with TRBD2 matching over 7 bases. Per the germline V gene, CDR1 is MNHNS and CDR2 is SASEGT. Trimming removed 3 bases from V and 7 bases from J; junction bases left unmatched: 12. The CDR3 runs 15 residues. The CDR3 bases are TGTGCCAGCAGTGAGTTCCAAAGCGGGATAGGGGAGCAGTACTTC. This encodes CASSEFQSGIGEQYF.

V usage is TRBV6-5 and J usage is TRBJ1-1, with D uncertain. This CDR3 has 13 amino acids. Trimming pared 6 bases from V and 1 base from J, leaving 9 bases between. Germline values: CDR1 MNHEY, CDR2 SVGAGI. CDR3 sequence: CASSPIKNTEAFF. CDR3 nucleotides: TGTGCCAGCAGCCCTATTAAGAACACTGAAGCTTTCTTT.

The rearrangement uses TRBV4-3 and TRBJ1-5; D is ambiguous. V was pared by 0 bases and J by 5 bases, with 11 bases between. Per germline, CDR1 LGHNA and CDR2 YSLEER. The CDR3 has 15 residues. The CDR3 reads CASSQESGGDQPQHF. The DNA for the CDR3 is TGCGCCAGCAGCCAAGAGTCAGGCGGCGATCAGCCCCAGCATTTT.

This sequence joins TRBV5-1 and TRBJ2-1, with D perhaps TRBD1 or TRBD2 (5 bases each). The CDR3 contains 15 residues. CDR1 SGHRS and CDR2 YFSETQ come from the germline V gene. V was pared by 4 bases and J by 4 bases, with 15 bases between. This CDR3 is CASSAGTPNYNEQFF. The CDR3 bases are TGCGCCAGCAGCGCCGGGACCCCTAATTACAATGAGCAGTTCTTC. Together with reference TRBV5-1 and TRBJ2-1, the CDR3 gives the full variable domain: KAGVTQTPRYLIKTRGQQVTLSCSPISGHRSVSWYQQTPGQGLQFLFEYFSETQRNKGNFPGRFSGRQFSNSRSEMNVSTLELGDSALYLCASSAGTPNYNEQFFGPGTRLTVL.

The V and J genes are TRBV6-1 and TRBJ1-6; the D gene is possibly TRBD1 (5 bases). V lost 0 bases and J 6 bases, leaving 12 bases between the germline ends. The CDR3 contains 16 residues. Germline V gene data show CDR1 as MNHNS and CDR2 as SASEGT. The CDR3: CASSEAAGTVNSPLHF. The CDR3 coding sequence is TGTGCCAGCAGTGAAGCGGCGGGGACGGTTAATTCACCCCTCCACTTT.

This chain links TRBV7-9 with TRBJ2-1; 12 bases map to TRBD2. Trimming cost V 0 bases and J 6 bases; bases outside gene matches: 6. Germline CDR1 SEHNR, CDR2 FQNEAQ (reference sequence). The CDR3 is 17 amino acids. The CDR3: CASSLARGLAGSNEQFF. The CDR3 DNA sequence: TGTGCCAGCAGCTTAGCTAGGGGACTAGCGGGTTCCAATGAGCAGTTCTTC.

The chain is built from TRBV6-1 and TRBJ2-7; 8 nucleotides agree with TRBD1. Germline V lookup: CDR1 MNHNS, CDR2 SASEGT. The V gene end was trimmed by 5 bases and the J gene end by 0 bases; junction bases not matched to a gene: 6. The CDR3 has 15 amino acids. The CDR3 is CASSIQGGSSYEQYF. Here the CDR3 DNA reads TGTGCCAGCAGTATACAGGGGGGTTCCTCCTACGAGCAGTACTTC.

This sequence joins TRBV9 and TRBJ2-5; tentatively, D is TRBD1 (6 bases). This CDR3 is built from 15 residues. Germline assignment: CDR1 SGDLS and CDR2 YYNGEE. The V gene lost 3 bases and the J gene lost 4 bases, with 16 bases spanning the gap. CDR3 nucleotides: TGTGCCAGCAGCGCCGGGACACTTGGGTCAGAGACCCAGTACTTC. Protein: CASSAGTLGSETQYF.

The chain has TRBV5-1 and TRBJ2-1; D not certain. This CDR3 has 16 residues. The ends were cut back, 4 bases at V and 0 bases at J, with 14 bases in the middle. Germline CDR1 SGHRS, CDR2 YFSETQ. The CDR3 spells CASSPLTASSYNEQFF. For the CDR3, the DNA is TGCGCCAGCAGCCCCCTAACCGCGAGCTCCTACAATGAGCAGTTCTTC.

In DNA, the CDR3 is TGTGCCAGCAGTTTTATCCCCGCGCGGGGGCTAGGGAGCACAGATACGCAGTATTTT. Translated: CASSFIPARGLGSTDTQYF. V and J are TRBV28 and TRBJ2-3; TRBD2 is a possible D gene (7 bases). V lost 3 bases and J 0 bases, leaving 22 bases between the germline ends. The CDR3 totals 19 residues. CDR1 MDHEN and CDR2 SYDVKM come from the germline V gene. Full variable domain (missing parts from reference TRBV28 and TRBJ2-3): DVKVTQSSRYLVKRTGEKVFLECVQDMDHENMFWYRQDPGLGLRLIYFSYDVKMKEKGDIPEGYSVSREKKERFSLILESASTNQTSMYLCASSFIPARGLGSTDTQYFGPGTRLTVL.

The V and J genes are TRBV2 and TRBJ2-7; D is ambiguous. Germline-derived CDR1 and CDR2 are SNHLY and FYNNEI. V lost 3 bases and J lost 0, with 15 bases in between. The CDR3 extends over 16 amino acids. CDR3 amino acids: CASSDFRAKSSYEQYF. For the CDR3, the DNA is TGTGCCAGCAGTGATTTTAGGGCAAAGAGCTCCTACGAGCAGTACTTC.

This rearrangement joins TRBV14 to TRBJ2-3; TRBD2 aligns across 12 bases. Looked up from germline, CDR1 is SGHDN and CDR2 is FVKESK. The CDR3 runs 15 residues. J was trimmed by 7 bases and V by 4 bases; bases with no gene match: 6. The CDR3 DNA is TGTGCCAGCAGCCGACTAGCGGGGGTCGGAAATACGCAGTATTTT. Its protein product is CASSRLAGVGNTQYF.

The chain uses TRBV7-2 and TRBJ2-1; D is possibly TRBD1 or TRBD2 (5 bases each). The V and J ends lost 5 bases and 1 base respectively, with 15 bases between them. The CDR3 consists of 16 residues. The germline CDR1 and CDR2 sequences are SGHTA and FQGNSA. The CDR3 loop is CASSPNSGHSYNEQFF. The CDR3 bases are TGTGCCAGCAGCCCAAATTCGGGGCATTCCTACAATGAGCAGTTCTTC.

This clone was observed a handful of times. Distinct nucleotide sequences in the sample also encode this CDR3. The chain has TRBV6-1 and TRBJ2-3; D unresolved. This CDR3 is 11 amino acids long. The germline V gene has CDR1 MNHNS and CDR2 SASEGT. V was trimmed by 2 bases and J by 4 bases, leaving 1 base between them. This CDR3 reads CASSEPDTQYF. The DNA for the CDR3 is TGTGCCAGCAGTGAACCAGATACGCAGTATTTT.

Concerning this clone: The sample holds other DNA sequences that translate to the same CDR3. The J gene is TRBJ2-7, the V gene TRBV4-3; D not resolved. Trimming shortened V by 0 bases and J by 4 bases, and 7 bases separated the two germline ends. The CDR3 is made up of 13 amino acids. From germline, CDR1 is LGHNA and CDR2 YSLEER. The CDR3 region is CASSQDRRYEQYF. DNA for the CDR3: TGCGCCAGCAGCCAAGATAGGCGGTACGAGCAGTACTTC.